This T cell receptor beta chain was captured by sequencing in a study of molecular identifiers for immune sequencing clone quantification. This clonotype was detected many times. The antigen remains undetermined. TCRdb used MiXCR to reprocess the PCR reads, holding one entry per CDR3 protein. The table lists some 650,000 distinct CDR3 sequences, about 20% of them singletons. Study-level results: Identical TCR molecules that share a barcode could lead to an underestimation of highly expanded clone sizes.

With 4 bases removed from V and 5 bases from J, the gap between germline ends came to 17 bases. The CDR3 loop spans 15 amino acids. Germline V gives CDR1 SEHNR, CDR2 FQNEAQ (reference sequence). The TCR sequence derives from a human donor in good health. Some libraries in this study had Jurkat cell RNA spiked in. V and J are TRBV7-9 and TRBJ2-5, with a weak D call TRBD1 (6 bases). Sequencing was performed on naive CD8+ T cells from blood, with Jurkat cell RNA spiked in. Subset defined: FACS-sorted CD8+CD4-CCR7+CD45RA+ naive T cells. The CDR3 DNA reads as TGTGCCAGCAGCTCCATCTCGACAGGAAGGGAGACCCAGTACTTC. It specifies CASSSISTGRETQYF.